The 16 T cell receptor beta chains presented below share a single source sample, sequenced in a study of cytomegalovirus exposure and HLA in healthy donors. The PCR contained 60 Vbeta and 13 Jbeta primers. Profiling relied on immunoSEQ multiplex PCR, and the TCRdb table lists in-frame clones only, not all of them. The sample contains 100,000 to 150,000 clones, roughly 80% of which appear only once. The sequencing sample was made of PBMCs. All receptors derive from a man between 25 and 39 years old in good health and CMV-seropositive.

J is TRBJ2-1 and V is TRBV9; TRBD1 matches 9 bases. Germline CDR1 reads SGDLS; CDR2 reads YYNGEE. Losses at the gene ends were 4 bases for V and 2 bases for J; bases not matched to a gene: 4. The CDR3 spans 15 residues. The CDR3 sequence is CASSKGTGTYNEQFF. CDR3 coding DNA: TGTGCCAGCAGCAAAGGGACAGGGACCTACAATGAGCAGTTCTTC.

The chain uses TRBV9 and TRBJ2-3; 15 nucleotides line up with TRBD2. The J segment lost 5 bases and the V segment lost 2 bases, leaving 6 bases of the junction unmatched. The CDR3 runs 17 residues. CDR1 is SGDLS, CDR2 YYNGEE, per germline. CDR3 sequence: CASSVQGTSGGLDTQYF. The CDR3 region has the DNA TGTGCCAGCAGCGTTCAAGGGACTAGCGGGGGGTTAGATACGCAGTATTTT.

The rearrangement uses TRBV19 and TRBJ2-4, with a tentative D call TRBD2 (5 bases). The CDR3 covers 17 residues. V lost 4 bases to trimming and J lost 0 bases, with 16 bases between them. Germline CDR1 reads LNHDA; CDR2 reads SQIVND (reference sequence). The DNA of the CDR3 is TGTGCCAGTAGTACCACATCCGGGGTTATAGCCAAAAACATTCAGTACTTC. Amino acids: CASSTTSGVIAKNIQYF.

The rearrangement links TRBV30 to TRBJ2-1; 7 nucleotides align to TRBD1. Trimming at V came to 5 bases and at J to 5 bases, leaving 0 bases not matched to a gene. The CDR3 sequence is 11 residues long. Germline V gene sequence: CDR1 GTSNPN, CDR2 SVGIG (reference sequence). The CDR3 DNA follows: TGTGCCTGGGACAGGGACAATGAGCAGTTCTTC. The encoded protein is CAWDRDNEQFF. Filled out from reference TRBV30 and TRBJ2-1, the complete variable domain reads SQTIHQWPATLVQPVGSPLSLECTVEGTSNPNLYWYRQAAGRGLQLLFYSVGIGQISSEVPQNLSASRPQDRQFILSSKKLLLSDSGFYLCAWDRDNEQFFGPGTRLTVL.

This chain links TRBV27 with TRBJ2-1; weak D call: TRBD1 (6 bases). Trimming took off 6 bases at V and 0 bases at J, with 12 bases between the two ends. The CDR3 loop spans 15 amino acids. The V gene's germline CDR1 is MNHEY and CDR2 SMNVEV (reference sequence). CDR3 amino acids: CASSQDRGSYNEQFF. For the CDR3, the DNA is TGTGCCAGCAGCCAGGACAGAGGCTCCTACAATGAGCAGTTCTTC.

The gene calls are TRBV27 and TRBJ1-6; TRBD1 matches at 7 bases. Looked up from germline, CDR1 is MNHEY and CDR2 is SMNVEV (reference sequence). Trimming removed 6 bases from V and 12 bases from J; junction bases left unmatched: 11. CDR3 length: 14 amino acids. The CDR3 nucleotides read TGTGCCAGCAGGCACGACAGGGCCATCGGACCCCTCCACTTT. This gives the protein CASRHDRAIGPLHF.

The V and J genes are TRBV29-1 and TRBJ1-4, with TRBD1 matching over 12 bases. With 3 bases clipped from V and 8 bases from J, the junction kept 16 bases outside the gene matches. Germline values: CDR1 SQVTM, CDR2 ANQGSEA. The CDR3 spans 18 residues. CDR3 loop: CSVDTVRDRGRRHEKLFF. The CDR3 bases are TGCAGCGTTGATACGGTTCGGGACAGGGGGCGCCGACACGAAAAACTGTTTTTT.

The chain joins TRBV29-1 to TRBJ1-1, with 7 bases aligning to TRBD1. CDR1 is SQVTM and CDR2 is ANQGSEA in the germline V gene. This CDR3 spans 13 amino acids. The V and J ends lost 6 bases and 1 base, in that order; junction bases with no gene match: 5. In nucleotides, the CDR3 is TGCAGCGTCATCAGGGGGTCGAACACTGAAGCTTTCTTT. Residues: CSVIRGSNTEAFF.

The chain employs TRBV7-3 and TRBJ2-7; D possibly corresponds to TRBD1 (5 bases). CDR1 SGHTA and CDR2 FQGTGA come from the germline V gene. The V and J ends lost 5 bases and 1 base respectively, with 12 bases between them. This CDR3 is built from 14 residues. The CDR3 DNA reads TGTGCCAGCAGCCTAAACGCAGGGTCCTACGAGCAGTACTTC. Encoded protein: CASSLNAGSYEQYF.

This sequence joins TRBV4-1 and TRBJ1-2; a possible D gene is TRBD1 (5 bases). This CDR3 has 12 amino acids. Germline CDR1 MGHRA, CDR2 YSYEKL. Trimming removed 1 base from V and 13 bases from J, with 13 bases in between. The CDR3 sequence: CASSQGGVTSTF. CDR3 in DNA: TGCGCCAGCAGCCAAGGGGGGGTAACGTCCACCTTC.

This chain connects TRBV14 to TRBJ1-6; 7 positions match TRBD1. CDR3 length equals 18 residues. V shed 1 base and J 0 bases; nucleotides not matched to a gene: 6. Germline CDR1 and CDR2: SGHDN and FVKESK. The CDR3 is CASSQGGTASSYNSPLHF. For the CDR3, the DNA is TGTGCCAGCAGCCAAGGTGGGACAGCCAGCTCCTATAATTCACCCCTCCACTTT. The full variable domain, completed using reference TRBV14 and TRBJ1-6, is EAGVTQFPSHSVIEKGQTVTLRCDPISGHDNLYWYRRVMGKEIKFLLHFVKESKQDESGMPNNRFLAERTGGTYSTLKVQPAELEDSGVYFCASSQGGTASSYNSPLHFGNGTRLTVT.

This chain uses TRBV21-1 with TRBJ2-2; no DNA check was done on the table's D call, TRBD1. TRBV21-1 is given as a pseudogene. This CDR3 has 16 amino acids. The CDR3 loop reads CASSKEEGGNTGELFF. The CDR3 bases are TGTGCCAGCAGCAAAGAAGAAGGGGGCAACACCGGGGAGCTGTTTTTT.

The rearrangement links TRBV15 to TRBJ1-5; unclear D gene. V gave up 2 bases and J gave up 0 bases, with 8 bases separating them. CDR1 and CDR2 (germline): LNHNV, YYDKDF (reference sequence). This CDR3 is built from 15 residues. The CDR3 bases are TGTGCCACCAGCAGACGAGGTTATAGCAATCAGCCCCAGCATTTT. Encoded protein: CATSRRGYSNQPQHF.

This chain connects TRBV6-5 to TRBJ1-1, with TRBD1 identical over 9 bases. In germline, CDR1 is MNHEY, CDR2 SVGAGI. The CDR3 runs to 14 residues. The ends lost 6 bases at V and 4 bases at J; junction bases unmatched: 6. The CDR3 bases are TGTGCCAGCAGGTACGACAGGGGGACCACTGAAGCTTTCTTT. This gives the protein CASRYDRGTTEAFF.

The chain joins TRBV5-1 to TRBJ2-1; 8 nucleotides line up with TRBD1. This CDR3 has 15 amino acids. Germline V lookup: CDR1 SGHRS, CDR2 YFSETQ. J lost 3 bases, V lost 4 bases, and 6 bases had no gene match. Here the CDR3 reads CASSENRGSYNEQFF. The DNA for the CDR3 is TGCGCCAGCAGCGAAAACAGGGGGAGCTACAATGAGCAGTTCTTC. Based on the CDR3 plus reference TRBV5-1 and TRBJ2-1, the full variable domain is KAGVTQTPRYLIKTRGQQVTLSCSPISGHRSVSWYQQTPGQGLQFLFEYFSETQRNKGNFPGRFSGRQFSNSRSEMNVSTLELGDSALYLCASSENRGSYNEQFFGPGTRLTVL.

Of note for this clone: Germline is not matched at one junction end, which may reflect a read error. V usage is TRBV28 and J usage is TRBJ1-2; D ambiguous. The CDR3 runs 13 residues. Germline CDR1 reads MDHEN; CDR2 reads SYDVKM. CDR3 residues: CASSPTLYYDYTF. For the CDR3, the DNA is TGTGCCAGCAGCCCAACACTCTACTATGACTACACCTTC.